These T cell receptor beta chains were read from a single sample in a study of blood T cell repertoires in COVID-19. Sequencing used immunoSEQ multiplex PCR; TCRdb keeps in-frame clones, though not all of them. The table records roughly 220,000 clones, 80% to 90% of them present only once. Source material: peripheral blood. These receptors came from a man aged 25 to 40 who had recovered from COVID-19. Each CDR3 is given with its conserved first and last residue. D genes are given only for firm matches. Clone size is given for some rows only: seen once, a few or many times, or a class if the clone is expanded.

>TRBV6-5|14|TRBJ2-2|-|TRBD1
CASKPGQGYRELFF
TGTGCCAGCAAACCGGGACAGGGCTACCGGGAGCTGTTTTTT
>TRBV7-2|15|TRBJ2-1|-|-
CASSPSHSSRAEQFF
TGTGCCAGCAGCCCCAGTCACAGTTCGAGAGCTGAGCAGTTCTTC
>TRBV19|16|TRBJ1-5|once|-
CASSTPGDGSNQPQHF
TGTGCCAGTAGTACCCCGGGGGACGGGAGCAATCAGCCCCAGCATTTT
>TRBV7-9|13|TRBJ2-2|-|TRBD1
CASSPTGAGELFF
TGTGCCAGCAGCCCGACAGGGGCCGGGGAGCTGTTTTTT
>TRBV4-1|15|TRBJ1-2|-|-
CASSQGAVSLYGYTF
TGCGCCAGCAGCCAAGGGGCCGTCTCCCTCTATGGCTACACCTTC
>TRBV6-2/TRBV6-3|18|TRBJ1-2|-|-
CASSLIWAGALLYYGYTF
TGTGCCAGCAGCCTTATTTGGGCAGGCGCCCTTCTTTACTATGGCTACACCTTC
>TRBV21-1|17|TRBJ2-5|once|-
CASSSRDRGRLGETQYF
TGTGCCAGCAGCAGCCGGGACAGGGGGCGCCTGGGGGAGACCCAGTACTTC
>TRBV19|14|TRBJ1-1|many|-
CASSIQGLGTEAFF
TGTGCCAGTAGTATACAGGGGCTGGGCACTGAAGCTTTCTTT
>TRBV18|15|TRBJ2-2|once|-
CASSPPRVGTGELFF
TGTGCCAGCTCACCACCTCGCGTCGGCACCGGGGAGCTGTTTTTT
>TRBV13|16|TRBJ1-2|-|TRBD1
CASSPGQGLTNYGYTF
TGTGCCAGCAGCCCTGGACAGGGTTTGACTAACTATGGCTACACCTTC
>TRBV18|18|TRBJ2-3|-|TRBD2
CASSRTPAQAGQVDTQYF
TGTGCCAGCTCACGAACCCCGGCCCAAGCGGGGCAGGTAGATACGCAGTATTTT
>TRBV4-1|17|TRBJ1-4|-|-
CASSQEGGAFLGEKLFF
TGCGCCAGCAGCCAAGAGGGGGGGGCCTTCTTGGGAGAAAAACTGTTTTTT
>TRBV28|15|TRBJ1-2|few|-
CASSLGRGKDYGYTF
TGTGCCAGCAGTTTAGGTAGGGGGAAGGACTATGGCTACACCTTC
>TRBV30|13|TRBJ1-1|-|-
CAWRRQVNTEAFF
TGTGCCTGGCGGAGGCAGGTGAACACTGAAGCTTTCTTT
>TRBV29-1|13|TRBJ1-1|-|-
CSLSTVINTEAFF
TGCAGCTTATCAACGGTGATAAACACTGAAGCTTTCTTT
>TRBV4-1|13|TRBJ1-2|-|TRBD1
CASSQGQTYGYTF
TGCGCCAGCAGCCAGGGACAGACCTATGGCTACACCTTC
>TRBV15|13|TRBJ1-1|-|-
CATSSFGGGRAFF
TGTGCCACCAGCAGCTTCGGGGGTGGTAGGGCTTTCTTT
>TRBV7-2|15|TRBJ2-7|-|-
CASSLGQTPTYEQYF
TGTGCCAGCAGCTTAGGACAGACTCCGACCTACGAGCAGTACTTC
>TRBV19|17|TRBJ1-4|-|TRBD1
CASSGLVGDRRNEKLFF
TGTGCCAGTAGTGGTTTGGTTGGGGACAGGAGAAATGAAAAACTGTTTTTT
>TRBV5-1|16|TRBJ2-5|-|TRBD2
CASSLRSGGKEWTQYF
TGCGCCAGCAGCTTGCGGAGCGGGGGTAAAGAGTGGACCCAGTACTTC
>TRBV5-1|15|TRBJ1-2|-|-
CASTDRDGGSYGYTF
TGCGCCAGCACCGACCGGGACGGGGGATCCTATGGCTACACCTTC
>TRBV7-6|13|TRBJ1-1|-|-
CASSAKDRTEAFF
TGTGCCAGCAGCGCCAAAGATCGGACTGAAGCTTTCTTT
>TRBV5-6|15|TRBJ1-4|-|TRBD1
CASRALGQANEKLFF
TGTGCCAGCAGGGCGCTGGGACAGGCTAATGAAAAACTGTTTTTT
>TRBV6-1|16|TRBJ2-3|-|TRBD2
CASSASSGGGTDTQYF
TGTGCCAGCAGTGCTTCTAGCGGGGGGGGCACAGATACGCAGTATTTT
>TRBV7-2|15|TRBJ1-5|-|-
CASSYLGSRYQPQHF
TGTGCCAGCAGCTACTTAGGTAGCCGATATCAGCCCCAGCATTTT
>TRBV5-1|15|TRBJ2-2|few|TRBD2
CASSFSGGNTGELFF
TGCGCCAGCAGCTTTAGCGGGGGGAACACCGGGGAGCTGTTTTTT
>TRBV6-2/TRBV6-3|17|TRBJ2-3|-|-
CASSYPWLAIWTDTQYF
TGTGCCAGCAGTTACCCCTGGCTAGCGATCTGGACAGATACGCAGTATTTT
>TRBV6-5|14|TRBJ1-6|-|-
CASTGDLYNSPLHF
TGTGCCAGCACGGGGGACCTCTATAATTCACCCCTCCACTTT
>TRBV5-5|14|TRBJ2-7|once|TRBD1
CASSSGQGALEQYF
TGTGCCAGCAGCTCGGGACAGGGGGCGCTTGAGCAGTACTTC
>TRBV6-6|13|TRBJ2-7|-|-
CATNIGAVGEQYF
TGTGCCACCAACATAGGGGCAGTTGGGGAGCAGTACTTC
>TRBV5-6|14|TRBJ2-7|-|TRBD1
CASSFWDRPYEQYF
TGTGCCAGCAGCTTCTGGGACAGGCCTTACGAGCAGTACTTC